The subject of this entry is one T cell receptor (beta chain). A single count supports this clone. Its target antigen remains unknown. Within one base of it there is no much larger clone, and no base qualities were kept. This record belongs to a study of blood T cell repertoires in COVID-19 (dated by TCRdb to 2018 to 2021). Regarding the complete study: Samples from collaborators originated in the United States, Italy and Spain and spanned both the acute and convalescent phases of COVID-19. The material from the prospective study consisted of cDNA or gDNA derived from T cells, B-cell-depleted T cells, or PBMCs. Subjects who had been exposed to COVID-19, were actively infected with it, or had recovered from it provided the deeply sampled blood TCRbeta repertoires that made up the dataset. The repertoires were made available in a free public database intended to serve as a resource for research on the immune response to SARS-CoV-2. The samples were drawn from two sources: the first 160 participants of the ongoing ImmuneRACE study, and over 950 subjects contributed by 6 global collaborators. The sample metadata nearly always contained a de-identified subject ID, COVID-19 status, age in years and sex. HLA class I and class II types, where available, came from metadata supplied by the sample provider rather than from assay-based typing. The study at large found these results: How much clinical and demographic metadata was included differed by source and by participant, and the metadata was provided uncurated.

CDR1 and CDR2, per the germline V gene (reference sequence), are MNHNY and SVGAGI. The CDR3, cysteine through phenylalanine, is 14 amino acids long. The retained sequence is limited to the CDR3, 42 bases, with the frame set at the first base. V is clipped by 10 bases and J by 4 bases, and the sequence between their germline boundaries is 19 bases long. Each collaborating institution followed its own protocols to collect whole blood in K2EDTA tubes. For TCRbeta analysis, collaborators shipped samples in one of three forms: frozen whole blood, isolated PBMCs, or DNA extracted from either of those sample types. TCRbeta CDR3 regions were amplified from genomic DNA using the immunoSEQ Assay, a bias-controlled multiplex PCR. Per the authors' processing: The number of nucleated cells in each sample was estimated by amplification of reference gene primers within the assay. To quantify the absolute abundance of each unique TCRbeta CDR3 rearrangement, sequence reads were collapsed and filtered. For each sample, productive Simpson clonality was calculated as the square root of Simpson's diversity index over productive rearrangements. TCRdb's version of the immuneACCESS table is confined to in-frame rearrangements and falls short of the full clone set. An unresolved V gene accounts for under half of the shortfall where checked; the remainder is of unknown origin. The D gene and trimming were derived from the DNA, and the V and J assignments and clone size from that table. The sample table records about 200,000 clones; around 83% of these occur just once. The ten largest account for less than 5.5% of the sample.

The TCR sequence derives from a woman over 75 with acute or convalescent COVID-19. Material: peripheral blood. The sequence joins TRBV6-6 to TRBJ1-1; the D gene is possibly TRBD1, with 5 bases matching. DNA sequence: TGTGCCACTGTCGGTGGTGGGGCCGGCACTGAAGCTTTCTTT. Its protein is CATVGGGAGTEAFF.